This T cell receptor beta chain was recorded in a study of preoperative IRX-2 immunotherapy in early breast cancer. The table came from immunoSEQ multiplex PCR; TCRdb's copy has only in-frame clones and leaves some out. In the table there are 35,000 to 40,000 clones, roughly four fifths of which are singletons. Treatment meaning: preoperative locoregional IRX-2 cytokine immunotherapy. Patients received preoperative, locoregional IRX-2 cytokine immunotherapy in a phase Ib study. CDR1 SGHRS and CDR2 YFSETQ come from the germline V gene. Losses at the gene ends were 4 bases for V and 1 base for J; bases not matched to a gene: 10. CDR3 length: 16 amino acids.

The source is a human donor with breast cancer. J is TRBJ1-2 and V is TRBV5-1, with TRBD1 matching over 7 bases. Sequenced material: lymph node tissue, taken after IRX-2 immunotherapy. CDR3 sequence (DNA): TGCGCCAGCAGCCCGGAGGGGACAGACATTAACTATGGCTACACCTTC. Translating it yields CASSPEGTDINYGYTF.